The clone carrying this TCR beta chain has a count of ten or more. Antigen specificity is unknown. This sample is drawn from a study of T-cell reconstitution after alpha-beta-depleted transplantation in children. Losses at the gene ends were 5 bases for V and 0 bases for J; bases not matched to a gene: 1. The CDR3 runs to 13 residues. Per germline, CDR1 SQVTM and CDR2 ANQGSEA. The authors prepared the TCRbeta library with unique molecular identifiers. TCRdb itself ran the PCR reads through MiXCR, one entry per CDR3 protein. The sample lists some 200,000 distinct CDR3 sequences, around 5.9% occurring once. Study conclusions and caveats: Diversity of TCRbeta at day 60 was high in some patients, arising from surviving recipient T cells and thymic progenitors. About two months after transplant, alpha-beta T cells reportedly came from several hundred expanded graft clones. T-cell counts and diversity at one year following transplant were attributed mainly to newly produced T cells.

The source is a girl younger than two with combined immunodeficiency, due to receive a stem cell transplant. The chain recombines TRBV29-1 with TRBJ2-3; 8 bases line up with TRBD2. Here the sequenced sample was PBMCs, taken before TCRalphabeta/CD19-depleted stem cell transplant. This CDR3 is CSVPGGSTDTQYF. The CDR3 nucleotides read TGCAGCGTTCCGGGGGGGAGCACAGATACGCAGTATTTT.